These 12 T cell receptor beta chains came from one sample sequenced in a study of breast tumors, draining lymph nodes, adjacent tissues. Each CDR3 protein is one row after TCRdb ran MiXCR on the multiplex PCR reads. The table shows around 190,000 distinct CDR3 sequences, with 33% occurring only once. Breast cancer patients provided tissue from their axillary draining lymph nodes. Input material: axillary lymph node tissue. The receptors shown here come from a female donor with breast cancer. Some clones in this sample may be carry-over from other donors' samples.

This chain links TRBV29-1 with TRBJ2-2, with D uncertain. From germline, CDR1 is SQVTM and CDR2 ANQGSEA. Deletions cut 8 bases from V and 6 bases from J, with 7 bases between. The CDR3 has 10 amino acids. The CDR3 bases are TGCAGCTACCCGGCCGGGGAGCTGTTTTTT. It specifies CSYPAGELFF.

About this clonotype: Given the absence of the conserved phenylalanine or tryptophan at the CDR3 end, a read error is likely. The limits of the CDR3 on the DNA are not certain, so only TCRdb's listed CDR3 is given. The J gene is TRBJ1-2, the V gene TRBV19; TRBD1, the D gene given by the table, was not confirmed from the DNA. 14 amino acids form the CDR3, both terminal residues included. Germline assignment: CDR1 LNHDA and CDR2 SQIVND (reference sequence). The chain's CDR3 is CASSPGITGYGYAS.

Points on this clonotype: Mismatch with germline at one junction end may stem from a read error. The V call is TRBV19, the J call TRBJ2-2; no firm D call. The length of the CDR3 is 15 residues. CDR1 is LNHDA, CDR2 SQIVND, per germline (reference sequence). The CDR3 loop reads CASSPTKVNTGELFF. The CDR3 DNA follows: TGCGCCAGTAGTCCCACAAAAGTGAACACTGGGGAGCTGTTTTTT.

Written as DNA, the CDR3 is TGTGCCAGCAGCTCGCTACTAGCGGGCCTCAGCTCCTATAATTCACCCCTCCACTTT. As protein: CASSSLLAGLSSYNSPLHF. The chain carries TRBV7-9 and TRBJ1-6; D ambiguous. This CDR3 region has 19 residues. Deletions cut 4 bases from V and 0 bases from J, with 19 bases between. Germline CDR1 is SEHNR and CDR2 is FQNEAQ (reference sequence).

With respect to this clonotype: This sequence may be a read error, since a much larger clone differs from it by one base. V and J are TRBV15 and TRBJ2-1; 9 bases align to TRBD1. This CDR3 has 15 residues. CDR1 is LNHNV and CDR2 is YYDKDF in the germline V gene (reference sequence). The CDR3 is CAASKAGTGLNEQFF. Here the CDR3 DNA reads TGTGCCGCCAGCAAAGCCGGGACAGGGCTCAATGAGCAGTTCTTC.

This clonotype was counted many times. Here the CDR3 DNA reads TGTGCCAGCAGCGTAGAGGGCGGCTCTGGAAACACCATATATTTT. It translates to CASSVEGGSGNTIYF. The V gene is TRBV9, the J gene TRBJ1-3; D is unresolved. CDR1 is SGDLS, CDR2 YYNGEE, per germline. V lost 0 bases to trimming and J lost 0 bases, with 7 bases between them. The CDR3 is 15 residues long.

This clonotype has only a few counts. CDR3: CASSVTGYEQYTDTQYF. The CDR3 bases are TGTGCCAGTAGTGTGACAGGGTACGAGCAGTACACAGATACGCAGTATTTT. The chain recombines TRBV19 with TRBJ2-3; 7 bases match TRBD1. The CDR3 sequence is 17 residues long. Germline V gene lookup returns CDR1 LNHDA and CDR2 SQIVND (reference sequence). V dropped 5 bases and J dropped 2; count of bases not matched to a gene: 13.

Ten or more counts support this clonotype. J is TRBJ2-5 and V is TRBV5-4, with D possibly being TRBD1 or TRBD2 (5 bases each). The CDR3 has 14 amino acids. CDR1 SGHNT and CDR2 YYREEE come from the germline V gene (reference sequence). V shed 3 bases and J shed 4 bases, with 13 bases lying between them. This chain's CDR3 is CASSSVGAPETQYF. CDR3 DNA: TGTGCCAGCAGCTCGGTCGGGGCCCCAGAGACCCAGTACTTC.

The rearrangement uses TRBV20-1 and TRBJ2-7; D remains unclear. Germline V CDR1 and CDR2: DFQATT, SNEGSKA (reference sequence). V dropped 2 bases and J dropped 4 bases, with 27 bases sitting between them. CDR3 size: 18 residues. The DNA for the CDR3 is TGCAGTGCTAGAACCCTTTCGAGAGACACGGCGCTACAGTACGAGCAGTACTTC. Protein sequence: CSARTLSRDTALQYEQYF.

The rearrangement uses TRBV25-1 and TRBJ2-2; 10 nucleotides line up with TRBD2. This CDR3 contains 20 residues. V gave up 5 bases and J gave up 3 bases; unmatched junction bases: 18. The germline CDR1 and CDR2 sequences are MGHDK and SYGVNS. The CDR3 spells CASSFGPGLAGVSHTGELFF. DNA for the CDR3: TGTGCCAGCAGTTTCGGACCCGGGCTAGCGGGAGTTTCGCACACCGGGGAGCTGTTTTTT.

V is TRBV7-3 and J is TRBJ2-2, with 12 bases aligning to TRBD2. The CDR3 sequence is 16 residues long. Germline CDR1 is SGHTA and CDR2 is FQGTGA. Trimming cost V 7 bases and J 0 bases; bases outside gene matches: 3. The CDR3, as DNA: TGTGCCAGCATCCGGACTAGCGGGGCGAACACCGGGGAGCTGTTTTTT. Its protein product is CASIRTSGANTGELFF.

This clonotype was observed a few times. The CDR3 does not end in the conserved phenylalanine or tryptophan, so this is likely a read error. The chain uses TRBV19 and TRBJ2-5, with D possibly matching TRBD1 (7 bases). The germline V gene has CDR1 LNHDA and CDR2 SQIVND (reference sequence). The V and J ends lost 6 bases and 3 bases respectively, with 20 bases between them. The length of the CDR3 is 16 residues. DNA of the CDR3: TGTGCCAGTAGCCCCCATCTGGAGGGGGCGAAAGAGACCCAGTACTCC. Residues: CASSPHLEGAKETQYS.